The source of this T cell receptor (beta chain) is a study of graft-versus-host responses after intestinal transplantation. The CDR3 contains 15 residues. Germline CDR1 reads MNHEY; CDR2 reads SMNVEV (reference sequence). Unmatched junction bases numbered 9, after V lost 7 bases and J lost 3 bases. Repertoires were generated with immunoSEQ multiplex PCR, while TCRdb's copy carries only in-frame clones and drops some. The sample records under 20,000 clones, roughly 86% being singletons. This TCR was sampled from a human patient who received an intestinal transplant, so some T cells may come from the graft donor. The sample in question was bone marrow, obtained about 130 days after transplant. This chain uses TRBV27 with TRBJ1-3; 7 nucleotides line up with TRBD1. CDR3 sequence reads: CASNLRQGDGNTIYF. The DNA of the CDR3 is TGTGCCAGCAACCTAAGACAGGGAGATGGAAACACCATATATTTT.